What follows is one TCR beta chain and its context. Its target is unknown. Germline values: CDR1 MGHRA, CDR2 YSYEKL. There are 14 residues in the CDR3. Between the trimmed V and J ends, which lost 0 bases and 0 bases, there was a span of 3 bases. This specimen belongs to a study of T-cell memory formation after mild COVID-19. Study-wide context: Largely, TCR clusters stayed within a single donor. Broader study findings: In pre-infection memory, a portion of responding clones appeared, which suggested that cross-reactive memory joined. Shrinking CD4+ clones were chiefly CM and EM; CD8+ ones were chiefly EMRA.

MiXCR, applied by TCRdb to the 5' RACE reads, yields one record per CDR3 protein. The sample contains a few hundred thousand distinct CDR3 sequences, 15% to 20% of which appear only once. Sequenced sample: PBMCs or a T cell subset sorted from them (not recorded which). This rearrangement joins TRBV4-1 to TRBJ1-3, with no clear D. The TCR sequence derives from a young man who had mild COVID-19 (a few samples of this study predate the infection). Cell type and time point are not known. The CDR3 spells CASSQDPSGNTIYF. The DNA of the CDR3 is TGCGCCAGCAGCCAAGATCCCTCTGGAAACACCATATATTTT.